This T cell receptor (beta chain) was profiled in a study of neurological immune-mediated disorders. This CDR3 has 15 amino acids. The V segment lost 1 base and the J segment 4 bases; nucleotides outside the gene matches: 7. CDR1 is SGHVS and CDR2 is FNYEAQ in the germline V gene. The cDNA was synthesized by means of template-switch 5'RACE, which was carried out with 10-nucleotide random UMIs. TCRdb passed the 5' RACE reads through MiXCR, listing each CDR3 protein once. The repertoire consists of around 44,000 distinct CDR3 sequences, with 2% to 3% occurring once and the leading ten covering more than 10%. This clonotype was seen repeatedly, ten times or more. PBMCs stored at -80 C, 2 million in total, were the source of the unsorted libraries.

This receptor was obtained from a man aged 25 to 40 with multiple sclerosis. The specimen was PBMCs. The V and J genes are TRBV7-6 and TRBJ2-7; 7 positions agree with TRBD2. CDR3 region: CASSLVGGGSYEQYF. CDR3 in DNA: TGTGCCAGCAGCTTAGTGGGGGGAGGGTCGTACGAGCAGTACTTC.